This T cell receptor (beta chain) was sequenced in a study of OX40 agonist ivuxolimab in advanced cancers. TCRdb's table, derived via immunoSEQ multiplex PCR, lists solely in-frame clones and lacks some. The data contain 70,000 to 80,000 clones, roughly 93% of them seen just once; the ten biggest clones take up approximately 15%. This clone occurred once. Trimming took 3 bases from V and 4 from J; bases not matched to a gene: 0. The CDR3 covers 13 residues. Looked up from germline, CDR1 is SEHNR and CDR2 is FQNEAQ (reference sequence). Patients who had autoimmune disease history or got systemic immunosuppression were left out.

The receptor was isolated from an adult with an advanced solid tumor such as melanoma, head and neck, liver or kidney cancer. The V gene is TRBV7-9, the J gene TRBJ2-1; TRBD2 matches 7 bases. The material was CD4+ or CD8+ T cells sorted from blood, obtained in a trial of the OX40 agonist ivuxolimab. The CDR3 reads CASSFSGYNEQFF. The DNA of the CDR3 is TGTGCCAGCAGCTTTAGCGGGTACAATGAGCAGTTCTTC.